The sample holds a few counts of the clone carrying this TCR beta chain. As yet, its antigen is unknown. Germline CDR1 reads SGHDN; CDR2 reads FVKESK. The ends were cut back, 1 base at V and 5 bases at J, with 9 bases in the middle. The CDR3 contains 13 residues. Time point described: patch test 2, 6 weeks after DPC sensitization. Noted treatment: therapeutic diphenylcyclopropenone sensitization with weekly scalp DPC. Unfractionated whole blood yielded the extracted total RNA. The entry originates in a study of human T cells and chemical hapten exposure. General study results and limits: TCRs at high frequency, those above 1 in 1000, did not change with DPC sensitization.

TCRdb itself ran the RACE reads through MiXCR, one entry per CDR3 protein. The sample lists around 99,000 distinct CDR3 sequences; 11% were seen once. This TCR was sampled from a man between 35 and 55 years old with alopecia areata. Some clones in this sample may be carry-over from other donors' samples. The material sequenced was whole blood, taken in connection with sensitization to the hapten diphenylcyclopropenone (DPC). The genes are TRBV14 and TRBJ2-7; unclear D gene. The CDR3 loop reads CASSQGPGNEQYV. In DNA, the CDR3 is TGTGCCAGCAGCCAAGGGCCGGGCAACGAGCAGTACGTC.